This T cell receptor (beta chain) originates from a study of T cells in Graves' hyperthyroidism and ophthalmopathy. The study defined stable Graves' hyperthyroidism as no ophthalmopathy progression within 18 months. It was RNA transcripts that yielded the amplified TCR beta CDR3 regions. An initial round of RT-PCR targeting the TCR CDR3 relied on the HTBI primer set. MiXCR, run by TCRdb on the multiplex PCR reads, gives a single entry per CDR3 protein. The sample lists a few hundred thousand distinct CDR3 sequences; about 16% were seen once. V was clipped by 4 bases and J by 0 bases, with 9 bases between them. The CDR3 is made up of 14 amino acids. Germline V gene lookup returns CDR1 LGHDT and CDR2 YNNKEL (reference sequence). This clonotype showed up many times.

The sequence was collected from a woman under 40 with Graves' hyperthyroidism. The chain links TRBV3-1 to TRBJ1-1; D gene uncertain. Specimen: blood. CDR3 bases: TGTGCCAGCAGCCGGCCTGGTATGAACACTGAAGCTTTCTTT. It codes for CASSRPGMNTEAFF.